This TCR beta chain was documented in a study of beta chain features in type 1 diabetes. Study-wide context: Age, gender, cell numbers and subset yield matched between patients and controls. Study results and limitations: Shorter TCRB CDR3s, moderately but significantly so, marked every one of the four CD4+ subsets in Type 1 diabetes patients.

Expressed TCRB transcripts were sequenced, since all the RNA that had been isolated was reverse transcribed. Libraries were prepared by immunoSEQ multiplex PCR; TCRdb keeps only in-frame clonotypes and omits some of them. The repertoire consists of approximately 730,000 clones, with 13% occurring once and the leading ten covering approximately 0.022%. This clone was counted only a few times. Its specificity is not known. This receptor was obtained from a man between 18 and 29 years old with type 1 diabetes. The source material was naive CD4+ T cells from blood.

The DNA for the CDR3 is TGCAGCGTTGAGTTGGTAGCGGCCCTCCTTGCGACCCAGTACTTC. Protein product: CSVELVAALLATQYF. This sequence joins TRBV29-1 and TRBJ2-5, with D tentatively TRBD2 (6 bases). The germline V and J ends were trimmed by 3 bases and 7 bases, with 21 bases remaining between them. CDR3 size: 15 residues. Germline CDR1 and CDR2: SQVTM and ANQGSEA.